These 26 T cell receptor beta chains originate from one sample sequenced in a study of cytomegalovirus exposure and HLA in healthy donors. The PCR was carried out with 60 Vbeta primers and 13 Jbeta primers. The table came from immunoSEQ multiplex PCR; TCRdb's copy has only in-frame clones and leaves some out. The table gives over 100,000 clones; the top ten clones make up approximately 1.7% of it. Sequencing was carried out using PBMCs. Receptors originate from a man between 18 and 29 years old in good health and CMV-seronegative.

V is TRBV27 and J is TRBJ2-3, with a possible D match to TRBD2 (6 bases). The CDR3 contains 16 residues. Germline-derived CDR1 and CDR2 are MNHEY and SMNVEV (reference sequence). Trimming pared 8 bases from V and 0 bases from J, leaving 18 bases between. CDR3 protein: CASSKGAGRSTDTQYF. The CDR3 bases are TGTGCCAGCTCGAAGGGTGCGGGACGAAGCACAGATACGCAGTATTTT.

The V and J genes are TRBV5-1 and TRBJ2-4; TRBD2 matches 13 bases. There are 16 residues in the CDR3. V shed 4 bases, J shed 0 bases, and the junction held 1 base outside the gene matches. From germline, CDR1 is SGHRS and CDR2 YFSETQ. CDR3 DNA: TGCGCCAGCAGCGGGACTAGCGGGGTAGCCAAAAACATTCAGTACTTC. Translating it yields CASSGTSGVAKNIQYF.

The genes are TRBV18 and TRBJ2-7, with TRBD1 identical over 7 bases. Germline lookup yields CDR1 KGHSH and CDR2 LQKENI. CDR3 length: 13 amino acids. Unmatched junction bases numbered 2, after V lost 2 bases and J lost 4 bases. CDR3 bases: TGTGCCAGCTCACCAACGGGACAGTACGAGCAGTACTTC. Translated, it gives CASSPTGQYEQYF.

The chain employs TRBV4-3 and TRBJ1-4, with 12 bases fitting TRBD1. Germline V gene lookup returns CDR1 LGHNA and CDR2 YSLEER. There are 14 residues in the CDR3. Unmatched junction bases numbered 9, after V lost 3 bases and J lost 16 bases. As DNA, the CDR3 is TGCGCCAGCAGCCAGGTGACCGGGACAGGGGGCCGGTTTTTT. It is translated as CASSQVTGTGGRFF.

V is TRBV29-1 and J is TRBJ2-7, with a weak D call TRBD2 (6 bases). Trimming removed 2 bases from V and 7 bases from J, with 15 bases in between. CDR1 is SQVTM, CDR2 ANQGSEA, per germline. The CDR3 runs 13 residues. The CDR3 spells CSVEYGGGGEQYF. The CDR3 DNA follows: TGCAGCGTTGAATATGGTGGGGGAGGTGAGCAGTACTTC.

The chain combines TRBV4-3 with TRBJ2-2; D possibly corresponds to TRBD2 (6 bases). CDR1 LGHNA and CDR2 YSLEER come from the germline V gene. The length of the CDR3 is 16 residues. With 2 bases removed from V and 0 bases from J, the gap between germline ends came to 10 bases. The CDR3 nucleotides are TGCGCCAGCAGCCAACTCGGGACTGCGAACACCGGGGAGCTGTTTTTT. Its protein is CASSQLGTANTGELFF.

This sequence joins TRBV9 and TRBJ1-2; possibly TRBD1 for D (6 bases). CDR1 SGDLS and CDR2 YYNGEE come from the germline V gene. V lost 5 bases, J lost 8 bases, and 16 bases lay in between. The CDR3 totals 13 residues. The CDR3 DNA is TGTGCCAGCAGTAACGGGGGGCCGGAAGGCTACACCTTC. Amino acid sequence: CASSNGGPEGYTF.

The V gene is TRBV6-1, the J gene TRBJ2-1, with unresolved D. Trimming left V 8 bases short and J 0 bases short, with 14 bases between. Germline V lookup: CDR1 MNHNS, CDR2 SASEGT. The CDR3 consists of 15 residues. DNA for the CDR3: TGTGCCAGCGGCGGCGGCTCCAGCTCCTACAATGAGCAGTTCTTC. It codes for CASGGGSSSYNEQFF.

The chain recombines TRBV19 with TRBJ2-2; D is possibly TRBD1 (5 bases). V was shortened by 8 bases and J by 4 bases, with 8 bases between the two germline ends. Germline-derived CDR1 and CDR2 are LNHDA and SQIVND (reference sequence). This CDR3 has 12 amino acids. CDR3 in DNA: TGTGCCAGTGGGGCGGTCACCGGGGAGCTGTTTTTT. Translation: CASGAVTGELFF.

The chain has TRBV28 and TRBJ1-1, with TRBD1 matching over 7 bases. J gave up 4 bases and V 5 bases, and 10 bases lay outside the gene matches. The CDR3 loop spans 15 amino acids. CDR1 is MDHEN and CDR2 is SYDVKM in the germline V gene. The CDR3 nucleotides read TGTGCCAGCAGTCCACCCAGACAGGGTGTCACTGAAGCTTTCTTT. Translating gives CASSPPRQGVTEAFF.

The V and J genes are TRBV7-2 and TRBJ1-4; D gene ambiguous. The germline V gene encodes CDR1 SGHTA and CDR2 FQGNSA. The CDR3 covers 12 residues. The ends were cut back, 5 bases at V and 5 bases at J, with 6 bases in the middle. CDR3 sequence reads: CASSGANEKLFF. As DNA, the CDR3 is TGTGCCAGCAGCGGAGCAAATGAAAAACTGTTTTTT. The full variable domain, completed using reference TRBV7-2 and TRBJ1-4, is GAGVSQSPSNKVTEKGKDVELRCDPISGHTALYWYRQSLGQGLEFLIYFQGNSAPDKSGLPSDRFSAERTGGSVSTLTIQRTQQEDSAVYLCASSGANEKLFFGSGTQLSVL.

The V call is TRBV5-4, the J call TRBJ1-4; D is ambiguous. V lost 0 bases and J lost 4, with 10 bases in between. This CDR3 region has 15 residues. Germline V gene sequence: CDR1 SGHNT, CDR2 YYREEE (reference sequence). The CDR3 DNA sequence: TGTGCCAGCAGCTTGGGGCGGTGGAGTAATGAAAAACTGTTTTTT. It specifies CASSLGRWSNEKLFF.

The chain carries TRBV28 and TRBJ1-4; possibly TRBD1 for D (5 bases). Germline CDR1 reads MDHEN; CDR2 reads SYDVKM. This CDR3 is 14 amino acids long. Trimming cost V 7 bases and J 3 bases, with 12 bases left between them. This CDR3 is CASTKDISNEKLFF. The CDR3 DNA sequence: TGTGCCAGCACCAAGGACATCTCTAATGAAAAACTGTTTTTT.

The chain has TRBV4-3 and TRBJ1-3; D possibly corresponds to TRBD1 (5 bases). V lost 3 bases to trimming and J lost 0 bases, with 15 bases between them. The germline CDR1 and CDR2 sequences are LGHNA and YSLEER. The CDR3 is 17 residues long. CDR3 bases: TGCGCCAGCAGCCAGCTACAGGTTGGGGTCTCTGGAAACACCATATATTTT. Translated, it gives CASSQLQVGVSGNTIYF.

This chain connects TRBV10-3 to TRBJ2-5; D might be TRBD2 (5 bases). The CDR3 is 14 amino acids. The germline CDR1 and CDR2 sequences are ENHRY and SYGVKD. V shed 0 bases and J shed 1 base, with 6 bases lying between them. CDR3 bases: TGTGCCATCAGTGAGTCAGGACTCCAAGAGACCCAGTACTTC. Translated: CAISESGLQETQYF.

J is TRBJ1-2 and V is TRBV11-3; TRBD1 matches 8 bases. The trim removed 5 bases at V and 4 bases at J, leaving 6 bases unmatched. CDR3 size: 14 residues. Germline assignment: CDR1 SGHNT and CDR2 YENEEA. The CDR3, as DNA: TGTGCCAGCAGCCAGGACAGGGCTTCCTATGGCTACACCTTC. This translates into CASSQDRASYGYTF.

The chain is built from TRBV6-6 and TRBJ1-1; D not certain. Germline CDR1 and CDR2: MNHNY and SVGAGI (reference sequence). The CDR3 runs 14 residues. V was shortened by 6 bases and J by 11 bases, with 22 bases between the two germline ends. The CDR3 here is CASRGGQAPLNAFF. CDR3 nucleotides: TGTGCCAGCAGGGGAGGGCAGGCCCCCTTGAATGCTTTCTTT.

The chain uses TRBV7-2 and TRBJ1-5; 7 bases line up with TRBD1. Germline V gives CDR1 SGHTA, CDR2 FQGNSA. The trim removed 4 bases at V and 5 bases at J, leaving 8 bases unmatched. The CDR3 runs 15 residues. The CDR3 DNA is TGTGCCAGCAGCTACACGACAGGGCGGGATCAGCCCCAGCATTTT. Protein product: CASSYTTGRDQPQHF.

The chain recombines TRBV5-1 with TRBJ2-1; 7 bases fit TRBD1. The trim removed 5 bases at V and 1 base at J, leaving 3 bases unmatched. Germline V gene lookup returns CDR1 SGHRS and CDR2 YFSETQ. The CDR3 consists of 14 residues. Written as DNA, the CDR3 is TGCGCCAGCAGGACAGGGCAATCCTACAATGAGCAGTTCTTC. It yields the protein CASRTGQSYNEQFF.

The V call is TRBV29-1, the J call TRBJ2-5; D remains ambiguous. The CDR3 totals 11 residues. V was shortened by 8 bases and J by 2 bases, with 9 bases between the two germline ends. Per germline, CDR1 SQVTM and CDR2 ANQGSEA. CDR3 coding DNA: TGCAGCCATACACGTCAAGAGACCCAGTACTTC. Protein sequence: CSHTRQETQYF.

The rearrangement uses TRBV2 and TRBJ2-7; 8 bases map to TRBD2. CDR3 size: 12 residues. V trimming: 10 bases; J trimming: 6 bases; junction bases outside the gene matches: 8. Germline assignment: CDR1 SNHLY and CDR2 FYNNEI. This chain's CDR3 is CATGTRVSEQYF. The CDR3 DNA reads as TGTGCCACGGGGACTAGAGTTTCCGAGCAGTACTTC.

The rearrangement links TRBV5-4 to TRBJ2-3; 9 positions match TRBD2. CDR3 length: 17 amino acids. V dropped 2 bases and J dropped 0; count of bases not matched to a gene: 7. CDR1 and CDR2 from the germline V gene are SGHNT and YYREEE (reference sequence). CDR3: CASSLLTLAGSTDTQYF. Here the CDR3 DNA reads TGTGCCAGCAGCTTATTAACTCTAGCGGGAAGCACAGATACGCAGTATTTT.

The gene calls are TRBV7-3 and TRBJ2-5, with 8 bases aligning to TRBD2. The V segment lost 5 bases and the J segment 1 base; nucleotides outside the gene matches: 6. The CDR3 covers 15 residues. Germline V gene lookup returns CDR1 SGHTA and CDR2 FQGTGA. The DNA for the CDR3 is TGTGCCAGCAGCCCCACTAGCGGAGCCCAAGAGACCCAGTACTTC. It encodes CASSPTSGAQETQYF. Full variable domain (missing parts from reference TRBV7-3 and TRBJ2-5): GAGVSQTPSNKVTEKGKYVELRCDPISGHTALYWYRQSLGQGPEFLIYFQGTGAADDSGLPNDRFFAVRPEGSVSTLKIQRTERGDSAVYLCASSPTSGAQETQYFGPGTRLLVL.

The V call is TRBV7-2, the J call TRBJ2-3, with no clear D. Between the trimmed V and J ends, which lost 7 bases and 1 base, there was a span of 9 bases. Germline lookup yields CDR1 SGHTA and CDR2 FQGNSA. CDR3 length: 13 residues. The CDR3: CASTWAGTDTQYF. The CDR3 DNA follows: TGTGCCAGCACCTGGGCTGGCACAGATACGCAGTATTTT.

Concerning this clone itself: Compared with germline, one end of the junction differs, possibly owing to a read error. The chain recombines TRBV11-3 with TRBJ1-2; no definite D call. This CDR3 has 12 residues. Germline lookup yields CDR1 SGHNT and CDR2 YENEEA. The CDR3 DNA reads TGTGCCAGCAGCCTAAGGTTCGGACTACTGGTCTTC. Translation gives CASSLRFGLLVF. Using reference TRBV11-3 and TRBJ1-2 for the parts outside the CDR3, the full variable domain is EAGVVQSPRYKIIEKKQPVAFWCNPISGHNTLYWYLQNLGQGPELLIRYENEEAVDDSQLPKDRFSAERLKGVDSTLKIQPAELGDSAVYLCASSLRFGLLVFGSGTRLTVV.

The V call is TRBV2, the J call TRBJ1-6; the match to TRBD1 covers 9 bases. CDR3 length: 14 residues. V shed 7 bases, J shed 9 bases, and the junction held 7 bases outside the gene matches. Germline CDR1 reads SNHLY; CDR2 reads FYNNEI. The CDR3 region is CASTLGTGFSPLHF. The CDR3 DNA reads as TGTGCCAGCACCCTGGGGACAGGGTTTTCACCCCTCCACTTT. The variable domain in full, with the rest retrieved from reference TRBV2 and TRBJ1-6, is EPEVTQTPSHQVTQMGQEVILRCVPISNHLYFYWYRQILGQKVEFLVSFYNNEISEKSEIFDDQFSVERPDGSNFTLKIRSTKLEDSAMYFCASTLGTGFSPLHFGNGTRLTVT.